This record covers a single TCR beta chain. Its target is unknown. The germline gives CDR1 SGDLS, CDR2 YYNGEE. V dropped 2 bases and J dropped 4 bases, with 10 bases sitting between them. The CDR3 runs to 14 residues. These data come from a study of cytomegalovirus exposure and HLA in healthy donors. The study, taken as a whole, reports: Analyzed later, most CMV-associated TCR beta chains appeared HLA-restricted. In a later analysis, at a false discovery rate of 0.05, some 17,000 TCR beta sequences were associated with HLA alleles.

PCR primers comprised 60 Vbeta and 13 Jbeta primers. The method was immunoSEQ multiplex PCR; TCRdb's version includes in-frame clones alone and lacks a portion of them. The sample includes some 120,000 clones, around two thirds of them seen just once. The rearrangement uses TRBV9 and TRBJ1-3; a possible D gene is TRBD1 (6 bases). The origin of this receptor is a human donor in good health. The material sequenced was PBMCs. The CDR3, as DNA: TGTGCCAGCAGCGTCACAGGGTCGGGAAACACCATATATTTT. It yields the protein CASSVTGSGNTIYF.